This TCR beta chain was recorded in a study of shared clonotypes between healthy human individuals. Study-level background: The cohort had two women and a few men, ages 18 to 49. Study outcomes and limitations: It was anticipated that sequencing depth would influence how many clonotypes donors shared. For sorted subsets, rarefaction showed incomplete sequencing despite large depth. Naive subsets tended to show greater estimated richness than memory subsets.

Profiling relied on immunoSEQ multiplex PCR, and the TCRdb table lists in-frame clones only, not all of them. In the table there are more than 850,000 clones, around 78% of which are singletons. Note on this clone: Antigen specificity is unknown.

CDR1 SGHTA and CDR2 FQGNSA come from the germline V gene. The CDR3 is 16 residues long. After removal of 0 bases from V and 5 bases from J, the junction contained 5 bases not matched to a gene. Specimen: memory CD4+ T cells from PBMCs. As to subset: CD45RA-negative fraction. V is TRBV7-2 and J is TRBJ1-4, with 8 bases matching TRBD1. This clonotype was sampled from a man between 18 and 29 years old in good health. Some clones in this sample may be carry-over from other donors' samples. The CDR3 region is CASSLARTGLNEKLFF. The CDR3 DNA sequence: TGTGCCAGCAGCTTAGCCCGGACAGGGCTAAATGAAAAACTGTTTTTT.